This T cell receptor (beta chain) was obtained from a study of blood T cell repertoires in COVID-19. Study summary: Material from acute and convalescent COVID-19 was sourced from the United States, Italy and Spain.

The V end lost 3 bases, the J end lost 3 bases, and 12 bases lay between the germline ends. Germline CDR1 and CDR2: LNHDA and SQIVND (reference sequence). The CDR3 loop spans 15 amino acids. The repertoire was sequenced with immunoSEQ multiplex PCR; TCRdb's copy has only in-frame clones and lacks some. The sample holds 200,000 to 250,000 clones, roughly 90% seen once. Ages ranged from roughly 18 to 100 years, with residence in about two dozen US areas. Participants had their cohort set by participant-reported clinical history. The chain is built from TRBV19 and TRBJ1-5; unclear D gene. This TCR was recovered from a woman aged 25 to 39 with acute COVID-19. Sequences were obtained from PBMCs or T cells enriched from blood (not recorded which). CDR3 amino acids: CASSIPTAANQPQHF. CDR3 DNA: TGTGCCAGTAGTATTCCGACTGCGGCCAATCAGCCCCAGCATTTT.